The present TCR beta chain was sequenced within a study of blood T cell repertoires in COVID-19. With V trimmed by 5 bases and J by 1 base, 8 bases remained unmatched. The CDR3 extends over 16 amino acids. The assay was immunoSEQ multiplex PCR, and TCRdb's table has in-frame clones only and misses some. The data contain roughly 81,000 clones, around 85% of them singletons. V and J are TRBV5-7 and TRBJ2-5, with 10 bases lining up with TRBD1. Being an ORF, TRBV5-7 has a function that is uncertain. The sequence was obtained from an elderly woman with COVID-19, enrolled during active disease. The sample was peripheral blood. CDR3 DNA: TGTGCCAGCAGTCCCGACAGGGGGCGTCCCCAAGAGACCCAGTACTTC. Protein: CASSPDRGRPQETQYF.